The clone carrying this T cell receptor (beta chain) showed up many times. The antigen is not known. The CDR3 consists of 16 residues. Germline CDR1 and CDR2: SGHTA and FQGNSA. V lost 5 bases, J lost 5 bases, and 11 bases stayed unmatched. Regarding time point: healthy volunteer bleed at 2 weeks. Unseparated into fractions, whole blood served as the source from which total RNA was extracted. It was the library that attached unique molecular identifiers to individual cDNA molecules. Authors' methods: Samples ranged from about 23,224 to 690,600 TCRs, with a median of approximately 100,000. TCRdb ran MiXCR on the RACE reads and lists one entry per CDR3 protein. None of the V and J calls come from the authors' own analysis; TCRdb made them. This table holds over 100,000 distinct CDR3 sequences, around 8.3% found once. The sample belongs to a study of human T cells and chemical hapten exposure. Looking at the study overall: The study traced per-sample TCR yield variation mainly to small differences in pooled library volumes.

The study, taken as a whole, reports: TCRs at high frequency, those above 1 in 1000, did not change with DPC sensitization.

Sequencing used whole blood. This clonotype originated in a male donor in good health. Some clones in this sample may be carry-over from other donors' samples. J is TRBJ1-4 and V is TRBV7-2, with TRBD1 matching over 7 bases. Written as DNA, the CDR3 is TGTGCCAGCAGCCGTCAGACGGGACAGCAAAATGAAAAACTGTTTTTT. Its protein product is CASSRQTGQQNEKLFF.